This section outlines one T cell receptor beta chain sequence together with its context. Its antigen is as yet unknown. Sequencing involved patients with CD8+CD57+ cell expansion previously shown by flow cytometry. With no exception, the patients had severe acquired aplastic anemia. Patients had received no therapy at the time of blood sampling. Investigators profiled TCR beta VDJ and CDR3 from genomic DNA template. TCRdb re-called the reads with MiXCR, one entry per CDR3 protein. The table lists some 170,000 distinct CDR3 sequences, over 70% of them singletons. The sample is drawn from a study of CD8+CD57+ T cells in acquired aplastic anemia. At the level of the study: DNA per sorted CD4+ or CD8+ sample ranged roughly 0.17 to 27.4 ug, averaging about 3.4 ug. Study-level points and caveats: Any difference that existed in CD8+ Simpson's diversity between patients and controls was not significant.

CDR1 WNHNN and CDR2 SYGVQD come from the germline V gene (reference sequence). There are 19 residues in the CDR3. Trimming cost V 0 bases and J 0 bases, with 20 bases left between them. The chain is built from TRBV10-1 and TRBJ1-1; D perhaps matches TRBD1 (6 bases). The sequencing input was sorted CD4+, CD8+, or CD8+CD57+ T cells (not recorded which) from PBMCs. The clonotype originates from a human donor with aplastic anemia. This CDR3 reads CASSESIVSGAGLNTEAFF. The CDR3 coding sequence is TGCGCCAGCAGTGAGTCGATAGTGTCGGGGGCAGGGCTGAACACTGAAGCTTTCTTT.